A selection of T cell receptor beta chains follows, all from one sample in a study of T cell repertoires in cytomegalovirus infection. TCRdb fed the reads into MiXCR, producing one record per CDR3 protein. Of about 310,000 distinct CDR3 sequences in the sample, 17% were seen once. The sequenced material came from PBMCs. All receptors come from a human donor in good health (CMV status not recorded). Some clones in this sample may be carry-over from other donors' samples. Each CDR3 is given with its conserved first and last residue. The D gene is left open where the match is weak. Size tells how often a clone was seen (once, few, many) or the class of an expanded clone, and some rows leave it out.

CDR3	DNA	D	V	J	size
CASSPNRGLAGDVTDTQYF	TGCGCCAGCAGCCCCAATCGCGGTTTAGCGGGGGATGTCACAGATACGCAGTATTTT	TRBD2	TRBV4-1	TRBJ2-3	many
CASNRRLNTGELFF	TGTGCCAGCAACCGCAGGTTGAACACCGGGGAGCTGTTTTTT	.	TRBV12-3/TRBV12-4	TRBJ2-2	few
CASSYKAYDSRSYNSPLHF	TGTGCCAGCAGTTACAAGGCCTACGACTCCCGCTCCTATAATTCACCCCTCCACTTT	.	TRBV6-5	TRBJ1-6	many
CASSYSRGARTGELFF	TGTGCCAGCAGTTACTCGAGGGGGGCGCGCACCGGGGAGCTGTTTTTT	.	TRBV6-5	TRBJ2-2	.
CASSLPSGSVPDTQYF	TGTGCCAGCAGCTTGCCTAGCGGGTCCGTGCCAGATACGCAGTATTTT	TRBD2	TRBV5-4	TRBJ2-3	.
CASSLYTGDYGYTF	TGTGCCAGCAGTTTATATACAGGGGACTATGGCTACACCTTC	TRBD1	TRBV28	TRBJ1-2	.
CASRRQGYGYTF	TGTGCCAGCCGTAGGCAGGGTTATGGCTACACCTTC	.	TRBV11-2	TRBJ1-2	.
CATLRETAYNSPLHF	TGTGCCACCCTCCGGGAGACAGCTTATAATTCACCCCTCCACTTT	.	TRBV6-5	TRBJ1-6	few
CSASMAGGAHTGELFF	TGCAGTGCTAGCATGGCAGGGGGCGCGCACACCGGGGAGCTGTTTTTT	TRBD1	TRBV20-1	TRBJ2-2	.
CAIVRRDRNNSPLHF	TGTGCCATCGTAAGAAGGGACAGAAATAATTCACCCCTCCACTTT	TRBD1	TRBV28	TRBJ1-6	many
CASSQELVNTGELFF	TGCGCCAGCAGCCAAGAGCTAGTAAACACCGGGGAGCTGTTTTTT	.	TRBV4-3	TRBJ2-2	few
CASSRDGSGANVLTF	TGTGCCAGCAGCCGGGACGGTTCTGGGGCCAACGTCCTGACTTTC	.	TRBV7-9	TRBJ2-6	many
CASSGARGNEQFF	TGCGCCAGCAGCGGGGCCAGGGGGAATGAGCAGTTCTTC	TRBD1	TRBV4-1	TRBJ2-1	many
CAIRPGAENTEAFF	TGTGCTATCAGGCCGGGGGCGGAGAACACTGAAGCTTTCTTT	.	TRBV28	TRBJ1-1	few
CSAAGQSYEQYF	TGCAGTGCTGCGGGACAGTCCTACGAGCAGTACTTC	.	TRBV20-1	TRBJ2-7	.
CASTVEGLSAEAFF	TGTGCCAGCACGGTCGAGGGGCTTAGCGCTGAAGCTTTCTTT	.	TRBV12-3/TRBV12-4	TRBJ1-1	.
CASSQRLGAQETQYF	TGTGCCAGCAGCCAAAGACTCGGGGCCCAAGAGACCCAGTACTTC	.	TRBV14	TRBJ2-5	few
CASSTGTGLNTIYF	TGTGCCAGCAGCACCGGGACAGGGTTAAACACCATATATTTT	TRBD1	TRBV28	TRBJ1-3	few
CASSQDLGSGGLVEQYF	TGTGCCAGCAGCCAAGATCTCGGCAGCGGGGGGCTCGTCGAGCAGTACTTC	TRBD2	TRBV4-2	TRBJ2-7	.
CASRAGNTDTQYF	TGTGCCAGCAGGGCGGGCAACACAGATACGCAGTATTTT	.	TRBV12-3/TRBV12-4	TRBJ2-3	many
CASSGTGTGHYEQYF	TGTGCCAGCAGCGGTACCGGGACAGGGCACTACGAGCAGTACTTC	TRBD1	TRBV5-6	TRBJ2-7	few
CASSRDTGGDEQFF	TGTGCCAGCAGCCGAGATACAGGGGGCGATGAGCAGTTCTTC	TRBD1	TRBV3-1	TRBJ2-1	.
CASSEDRAGETQYF	TGTGCCAGCAGTGAGGACAGGGCTGGAGAGACCCAGTACTTC	TRBD1	TRBV2	TRBJ2-5	.
CASSTDSVNQPQHF	TGTGCCAGTAGTACGGACAGTGTCAATCAGCCCCAGCATTTT	.	TRBV19	TRBJ1-5	many
CSARDSTENTEAFF	TGCAGTGCTAGAGATTCGACGGAGAACACTGAAGCTTTCTTT	.	TRBV20-1	TRBJ1-1	few
CASSYFREYTDTQYF	TGTGCCAGCAGTTACTTTCGGGAATACACAGATACGCAGTATTTT	.	TRBV6-2/TRBV6-3	TRBJ2-3	.
CASSTKGQISNQPQHF	TGTGCCAGCAGTACCAAAGGACAAATTAGCAATCAGCCCCAGCATTTT	.	TRBV28	TRBJ1-5	.
CASSPGQGINTEAFF	TGTGCCAGCAGCCCCGGACAGGGGATAAACACTGAAGCTTTCTTT	TRBD1	TRBV11-2	TRBJ1-1	many
CASSPRGVVGELFF	TGTGCCAGCAGCCCGCGGGGGGTGGTCGGGGAGCTGTTTTTT	TRBD2	TRBV7-2	TRBJ2-2	many
CSAQLGQGNYGYTF	TGCAGTGCTCAACTGGGACAGGGAAACTATGGCTACACCTTC	TRBD1	TRBV20-1	TRBJ1-2	.
CASSYSGTGDNEQFF	TGTGCCAGCAGCTACTCCGGGACAGGGGACAATGAGCAGTTCTTC	TRBD1	TRBV7-6	TRBJ2-1	.